This T cell receptor (beta chain) comes out of a study of T cells after yellow fever vaccination. Notes on the study in general: Faster peaking, at day 5 versus 15, marked a secondary response that was weaker. Re-detected after boosting: most primary clones, 96% of CD4 and about 85% of CD8.

Via MiXCR, TCRdb re-called the 5' RACE reads, giving one row per CDR3 protein. This sample has approximately 130,000 distinct CDR3 sequences; 12% to 15% occur once, and the top ten carry around 40%. With regard to this clonotype: Antigen specificity is unknown.

The CDR3 spans 13 residues. The germline gives CDR1 DFQATT, CDR2 SNEGSKA (reference sequence). V lost 6 bases, J lost 3 bases, and 15 bases lay in between. The chain employs TRBV20-1 and TRBJ2-7; perhaps TRBD1 as D (7 bases). Source: CD8+ T cells sorted from PBMCs, taken 5 days after the yellow fever booster vaccination. The receptor was derived from a man between 18 and 35 years old who received the YFV17D yellow fever vaccine. The CDR3 DNA reads TGCAGTGCCCCAGGGACAGCGGGCTACGAGCAGTACTTC. Protein sequence: CSAPGTAGYEQYF.